The clone carrying this T cell receptor (beta chain) was detected only a few times. The data belong to a study of T cells after yellow fever vaccination. TCRdb redid the calling of the 5' RACE reads with MiXCR, one entry per CDR3 protein. The sample includes about 58,000 distinct CDR3 sequences, around 7% of them seen just once. Deletions cut 4 bases from V and 4 bases from J, with 19 bases between. The V gene's germline CDR1 is LGHNA and CDR2 YNFKEQ. The CDR3 sequence is 16 residues long. The chain couples TRBV4-2 to TRBJ1-1; D is perhaps TRBD1 (5 bases). The TCR comes from a man between 18 and 35 years old who received the YFV17D yellow fever vaccine. Sequenced here: CD8+ T cells sorted from PBMCs, sampled on the day of the first yellow fever vaccination. CDR3 in amino acids: CASSPPWDLRATEAFF. CDR3 coding DNA: TGTGCCAGCAGCCCACCTTGGGACCTCAGAGCCACTGAAGCTTTCTTT.